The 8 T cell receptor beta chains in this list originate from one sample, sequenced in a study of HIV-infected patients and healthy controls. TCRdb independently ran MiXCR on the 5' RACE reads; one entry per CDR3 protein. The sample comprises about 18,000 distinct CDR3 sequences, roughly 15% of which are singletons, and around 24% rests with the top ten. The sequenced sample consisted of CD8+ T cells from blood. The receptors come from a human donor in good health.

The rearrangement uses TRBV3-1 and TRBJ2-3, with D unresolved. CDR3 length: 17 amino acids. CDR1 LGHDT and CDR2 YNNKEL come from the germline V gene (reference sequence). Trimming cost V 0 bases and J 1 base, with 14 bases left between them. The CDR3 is CASSQDTATERTDTQYF. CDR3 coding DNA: TGTGCCAGCAGCCAAGATACGGCAACCGAACGCACAGATACGCAGTATTTT.

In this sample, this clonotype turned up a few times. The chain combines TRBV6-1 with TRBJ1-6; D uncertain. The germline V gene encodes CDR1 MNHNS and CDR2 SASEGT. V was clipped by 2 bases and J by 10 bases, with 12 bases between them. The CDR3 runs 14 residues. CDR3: CASSEPRDGSPLHF. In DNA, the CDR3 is TGTGCCAGCAGTGAACCGCGGGATGGGTCACCCCTCCACTTT.

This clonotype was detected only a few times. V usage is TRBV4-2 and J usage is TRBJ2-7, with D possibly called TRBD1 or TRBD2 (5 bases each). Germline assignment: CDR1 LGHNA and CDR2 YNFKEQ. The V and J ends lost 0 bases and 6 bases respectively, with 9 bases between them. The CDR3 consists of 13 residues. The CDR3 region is CASSQDQGAEQYF. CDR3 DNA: TGTGCCAGCAGCCAAGATCAGGGAGCCGAGCAGTACTTC.

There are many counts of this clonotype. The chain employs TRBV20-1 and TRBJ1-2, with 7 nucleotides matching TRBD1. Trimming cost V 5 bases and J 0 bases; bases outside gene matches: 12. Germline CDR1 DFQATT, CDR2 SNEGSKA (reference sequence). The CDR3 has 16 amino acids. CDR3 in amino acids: CSAALSSGTANYGYTF. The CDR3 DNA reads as TGCAGTGCTGCCCTTTCCTCCGGGACAGCTAACTATGGCTACACCTTC.

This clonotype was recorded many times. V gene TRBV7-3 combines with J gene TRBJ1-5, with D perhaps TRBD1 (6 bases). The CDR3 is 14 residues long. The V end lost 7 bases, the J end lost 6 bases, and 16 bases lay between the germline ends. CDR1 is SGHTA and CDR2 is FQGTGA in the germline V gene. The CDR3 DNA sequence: TGTGCCAGCATTCCAATGGGGGCAGGTCAGCCCCAGCATTTT. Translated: CASIPMGAGQPQHF.

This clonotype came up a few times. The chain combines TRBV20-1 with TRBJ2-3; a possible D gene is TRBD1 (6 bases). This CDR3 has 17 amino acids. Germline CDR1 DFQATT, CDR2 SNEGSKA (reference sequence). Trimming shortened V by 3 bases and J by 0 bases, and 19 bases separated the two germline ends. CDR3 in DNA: TGCAGTGCTAGCGCTATAAAACAGGGCACTAGCACAGATACGCAGTATTTT. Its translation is CSASAIKQGTSTDTQYF.

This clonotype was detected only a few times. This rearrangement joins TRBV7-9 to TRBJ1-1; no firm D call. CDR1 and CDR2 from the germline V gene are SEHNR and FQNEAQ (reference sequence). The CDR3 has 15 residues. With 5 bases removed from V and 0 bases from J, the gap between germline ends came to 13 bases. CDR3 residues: CASSQMWGMNTEAFF. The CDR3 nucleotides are TGTGCCAGCAGCCAAATGTGGGGTATGAACACTGAAGCTTTCTTT. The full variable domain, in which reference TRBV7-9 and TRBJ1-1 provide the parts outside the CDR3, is DTGVSQNPRHKITKRGQNVTFRCDPISEHNRLYWYRQTLGQGPEFLTYFQNEAQLEKSRLLSDRFSAERPKGSFSTLEIQRTEQGDSAMYLCASSQMWGMNTEAFFGQGTRLTVV.

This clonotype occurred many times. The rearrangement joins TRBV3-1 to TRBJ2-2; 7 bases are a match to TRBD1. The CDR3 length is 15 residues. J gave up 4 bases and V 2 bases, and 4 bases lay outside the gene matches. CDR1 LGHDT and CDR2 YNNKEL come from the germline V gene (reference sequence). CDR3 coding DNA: TGTGCCAGCAGCCAATGGCGACAGGGCACCGGGGAGCTGTTTTTT. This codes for CASSQWRQGTGELFF.